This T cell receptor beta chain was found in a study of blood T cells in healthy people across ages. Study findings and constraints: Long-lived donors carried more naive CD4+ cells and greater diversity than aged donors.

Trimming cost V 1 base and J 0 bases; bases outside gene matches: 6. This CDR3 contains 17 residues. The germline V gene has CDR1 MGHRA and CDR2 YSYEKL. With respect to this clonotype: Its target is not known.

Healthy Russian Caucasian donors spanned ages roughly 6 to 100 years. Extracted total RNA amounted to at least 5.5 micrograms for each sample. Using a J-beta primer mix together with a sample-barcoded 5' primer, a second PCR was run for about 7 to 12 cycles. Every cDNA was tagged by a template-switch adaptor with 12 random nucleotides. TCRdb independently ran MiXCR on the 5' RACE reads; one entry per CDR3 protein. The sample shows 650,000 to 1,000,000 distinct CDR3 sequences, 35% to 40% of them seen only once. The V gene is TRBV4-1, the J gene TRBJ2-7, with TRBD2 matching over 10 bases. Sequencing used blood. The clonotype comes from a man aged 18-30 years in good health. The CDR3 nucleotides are TGCGCCAGCAGCCAAGTACCCGGGACTAGCGCCTCCTACGAGCAGTACTTC. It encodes CASSQVPGTSASYEQYF.